The 10 T cell receptor beta chains reported below all come from one sample, sequenced in a study of blood T cell repertoires in COVID-19. This table comes from immunoSEQ multiplex PCR, and its TCRdb copy is limited to in-frame clones, with some not included. Here the sample spans some 150,000 clones, 81% being singletons. Sequencing was performed on peripheral blood. These receptors all come from a woman aged 55-70 years with active or convalescent COVID-19.

The chain joins TRBV7-2 to TRBJ2-3, with a weak D call TRBD2 (6 bases). CDR1 SGHTA and CDR2 FQGNSA come from the germline V gene. CDR3 length equals 15 residues. Between the trimmed V and J ends, which lost 5 bases and 3 bases, there was a span of 15 bases. The CDR3 reads CASSPGSPGTDTQYF. CDR3 DNA sequence: TGTGCCAGCAGCCCCGGGAGCCCCGGAACAGATACGCAGTATTTT.

The chain links TRBV3-1 (or the pseudogene TRBV3-2) to TRBJ1-1; no clear D gene. The CDR3 spans 13 residues. From germline, CDR1 is LGHDT and CDR2 YNNKEL (reference sequence). V was trimmed by 4 bases and J by 3 bases, leaving 9 bases between them. The CDR3 DNA sequence: TGTGCCAGCAGCCCTCGACGGGACACTGAAGCTTTCTTT. Protein product: CASSPRRDTEAFF.

The rearrangement joins TRBV24-1 to TRBJ2-3, with 9 bases identical to TRBD2. The V and J ends lost 5 bases and 3 bases, in that order; junction bases with no gene match: 8. The CDR3 is 16 residues long. Germline V lookup: CDR1 KGHDR, CDR2 SFDVKD. The DNA of the CDR3 is TGTGCCACCAGTGCTAGCGGGGCCCTCCTAACAGATACGCAGTATTTT. This translates into CATSASGALLTDTQYF.

Only one count was recorded for this clone. The V and J genes are TRBV5-6 and TRBJ2-3, with D possibly TRBD1 on 6 matching bases. This CDR3 spans 16 amino acids. Trimming left V 6 bases short and J 7 bases short, with 24 bases between. The germline V gene encodes CDR1 SGHDT and CDR2 YYEEEE. CDR3 region: CASTSLQGWGDNTQYF. CDR3 DNA sequence: TGTGCCAGCACCTCCTTACAGGGCTGGGGTGACAATACGCAGTATTTT.

This clone was recorded once. The V gene is TRBV6-5, the J gene TRBJ1-2; 9 bases map to TRBD1. V gave up 8 bases and J gave up 8 bases; unmatched junction bases: 12. The CDR3 runs to 14 residues. Germline lookup yields CDR1 MNHEY and CDR2 SVGAGI. CDR3 in amino acids: CASRTRDRVGGYTF. The CDR3 bases are TGTGCCAGCCGTACGCGGGACAGGGTTGGAGGCTACACCTTC.

V and J are TRBV28 and TRBJ1-1; TRBD1 aligns across 11 bases. Germline-derived CDR1 and CDR2 are MDHEN and SYDVKM. J was trimmed by 0 bases and V by 10 bases; bases with no gene match: 7. This CDR3 is built from 15 residues. DNA for the CDR3: TGTGCCATCGCCGGGACAGGGGGGGTGAACACTGAAGCTTTCTTT. This sequence encodes CAIAGTGGVNTEAFF.

The CDR3 is CATAISHPPNSPYEQYV. In nucleotides, the CDR3 is TGTGCCACCGCGATTTCACATCCCCCAAATAGCCCCTACGAGCAGTACGTC. The chain combines TRBV24-1 with TRBJ2-7; D is unresolved. The V gene's germline CDR1 is KGHDR and CDR2 SFDVKD. The CDR3 extends over 17 amino acids. V lost 9 bases and J lost 2, with 25 bases in between.

The V gene is TRBV20-1, the J gene TRBJ1-6; the D is unclear. CDR1 is DFQATT, CDR2 SNEGSKA, per germline (reference sequence). Trimming took 3 bases from V and 0 from J, leaving 9 bases between them. The CDR3 is made up of 15 amino acids. The CDR3 here is CSASTGYSYNSPLHF. The CDR3 coding sequence is TGCAGTGCTAGTACCGGTTACTCCTATAATTCACCCCTCCACTTT.

V gene TRBV6-5 combines with J gene TRBJ1-6; tentative D call: TRBD1 (6 bases). Germline V CDR1 and CDR2: MNHEY, SVGAGI. V lost 4 bases and J 7 bases, leaving 11 bases between the germline ends. CDR3 length: 14 amino acids. CDR3 bases: TGTGCCAGCAGTTTCAACAGGGCAAATTCACCCCTCCACTTT. Translated, it gives CASSFNRANSPLHF.

This chain connects TRBV28 to TRBJ1-1; 12 bases are a match to TRBD1. Germline loops: CDR1 MDHEN, CDR2 SYDVKM. There are 20 residues in the CDR3. V trimming: 2 bases; J trimming: 0 bases; junction bases outside the gene matches: 13. The CDR3 protein is CASSLIFGTGGRLMNTEAFF. The CDR3 bases are TGTGCCAGCAGTTTAATATTCGGGACAGGGGGCCGCCTCATGAACACTGAAGCTTTCTTT.